Listed below are T cell receptor beta chains from one sample, sequenced in a study of blood T cell repertoires in COVID-19. Measured with immunoSEQ multiplex PCR; TCRdb has only the in-frame clones, and not every one. Of some 70,000 clones in the sample, roughly 85% were seen once. The specimen was peripheral blood. Receptor source: a man aged 25-45 years with acute or convalescent COVID-19. CDR3s include the opening cysteine and the closing phenylalanine or tryptophan. Each record gives: clone size, J gene, D gene, V gene, CDR3 DNA, CDR3 protein. A D gene is named only where the DNA matches it firmly. Not every row has a clone size; where given, it reads once, few, many or a size class.

NA | TRBJ2-7 | TRBD1 | TRBV19 | TGTGCCTCCTCAAATCCGGGACAGGGAGACTACGAGCAGTACTTC | CASSNPGQGDYEQYF
NA | TRBJ2-6 | NA | TRBV5-1 | TGCGCCAGCAGTTACGCCTCAGGGGGGAGGATCTCTGGGGCCAACGTCCTGACTTTC | CASSYASGGRISGANVLTF
NA | TRBJ2-1 | TRBD2 | TRBV7-7 | TGTGCTAGCAGCTTTAAGCGGGATAGCCATGAGCAGTTCTTC | CASSFKRDSHEQFF
NA | TRBJ2-7 | TRBD2 | TRBV27 | TGTGCCAGCAGTTCCAGGCGGGGGGGCAGCTACGAGCAGTACTTC | CASSSRRGGSYEQYF
NA | TRBJ1-4 | NA | TRBV4-3 | TGCGCCAGCAGCCAAGATTATTCGGGGAGAGGTGAAAAACTGTTTTTT | CASSQDYSGRGEKLFF
NA | TRBJ2-2 | NA | TRBV5-4 | TGTGCCAGCAGCGCCGACTGGGCCGGGGAGCTGTTTTTT | CASSADWAGELFF
once | TRBJ2-1 | NA | TRBV7-3 | TGTGCCAGCAGCTTAGATTCCGGGACACCGAGCTCCTACAATGAGCAGTTCTTC | CASSLDSGTPSSYNEQFF
NA | TRBJ1-4 | NA | TRBV5-1 | TGCGCCAGCAGCTTGGGCCAGTTTGCAACTAATGAAAAACTGTTTTTT | CASSLGQFATNEKLFF
NA | TRBJ1-1 | NA | TRBV30 | TGTGCCTGGACCAAGGGAGGGAACACTGAAGCTTTCTTT | CAWTKGGNTEAFF
NA | TRBJ1-6 | NA | TRBV7-2 | TGTGCCAGCAGCCCACCCGGCGGGGAGGTTAATTCACCCCTCCACTTT | CASSPPGGEVNSPLHF
once | TRBJ2-3 | NA | TRBV7-2 | TGTGCCAGCAGCACCCGACAGGCAGATACGCAGTATTTT | CASSTRQADTQYF
few | TRBJ1-1 | NA | TRBV6-5 | TGTGCCAGCGCCGCGGTTGAAGCTTTCTTT | CASAAVEAFF
NA | TRBJ2-7 | NA | TRBV5-1 | TGCGCCAGCAGCTTGGCCGAGGGTACGGTCTCCTACGAGCAGTACTTC | CASSLAEGTVSYEQYF
NA | TRBJ1-4 | NA | TRBV28 | TGTGCCAGCGGACTGGGGAATGAAAAACTGTTTTTT | CASGLGNEKLFF
once | TRBJ2-7 | TRBD2 | TRBV29-1 | TGCAGCGTTGAAGTGCGGGAGGGGTACGAGCAGTACTTC | CSVEVREGYEQYF
NA | TRBJ2-7 | TRBD2 | TRBV29-1 | TGCAGCGTTGAGGGAGGGAGCGACCACGAGCAGTACTTC | CSVEGGSDHEQYF
once | TRBJ1-1 | NA | TRBV15 | TGTGCCACCAGCCCTCGACAGAGGGAGGGGGGGGGCACTGAAGCTTTCTTT | CATSPRQREGGGTEAFF
NA | TRBJ2-5 | TRBD2 | TRBV19 | TGTGCCAGTAGCCCCTACGGGGATAGCGGGAGGGCCGGTGTGGAGACCCAGTACTTC | CASSPYGDSGRAGVETQYF
NA | TRBJ1-6 | TRBD1 | TRBV5-5 | TGTGCCAGCAGCACCGGGACAGCCAATTCACCCCTCCACTTT | CASSTGTANSPLHF
NA | TRBJ2-2 | TRBD1 | TRBV7-9 | TGTGCCAGCAGCTCCAAAGAGGACAGGGGGGTGGACACCGGGGAGCTGTTTTTT | CASSSKEDRGVDTGELFF
NA | TRBJ1-4 | NA | TRBV6-6 | TGTGCCAGCAAGAAGAGCGCAACTAATGAAAAACTGTTTTTT | CASKKSATNEKLFF
NA | TRBJ1-5 | TRBD1 | TRBV19 | TGTGCCAGTAGTATAAGACAGGGGGCTGATCAGCCCCAGCATTTT | CASSIRQGADQPQHF
NA | TRBJ2-1 | TRBD2 | TRBV6-5 | TGTGCCAGCAGTTTGGTTGGCGGGAGGGGGGATGAGCAGTTCTTC | CASSLVGGRGDEQFF
NA | TRBJ2-7 | TRBD2 | TRBV7-2 | TGTGCCAGCAGCTTAGACTGGCGGACTAGCGGGACCTACGAGCAGTACTTC | CASSLDWRTSGTYEQYF
NA | TRBJ2-3 | NA | TRBV7-8 | TGTGCCAGCGGACTACGGGATACGCAGTATTTT | CASGLRDTQYF
NA | TRBJ1-3 | NA | TRBV30 | TGTGCCTGGAGTGACGGGGCTGGAAACACCATATATTTT | CAWSDGAGNTIYF
NA | TRBJ2-2 | NA | TRBV30 | TGTGCCTGGCTATCGCGCGGGGAGCTGTTTTTT | CAWLSRGELFF
NA | TRBJ2-2 | TRBD1 | TRBV6-1 | TGTGCCAGCAGTGATGTACAGGGGAGCGGAAACGGGGAGCTGTTTTTT | CASSDVQGSGNGELFF
few | TRBJ1-2 | NA | TRBV28 | TGTGCCAGCAGTTTAGGCATCACCGGCTACACCTTC | CASSLGITGYTF